This T cell receptor beta chain was retrieved from a study of chemoradiotherapy in HPV16-positive cancers. Study as a whole: A couple of HPV16-positive patients' cells yielded candidate HPV-specific clones and common motifs.

Worth noting for this clone: What it recognizes is unknown.

Study-level findings and limits: Non-HPV-specific T cells did not expand in tumors during treatment, whereas candidate HPV-specific clones and E7-related motifs did. HPV-responsive T-cell expansion during chemoradiotherapy was linked to improved recurrence-free survival in HPV16-positive patients.

Here immunoSEQ multiplex PCR was the method, and the copy in TCRdb shows in-frame clones only, minus some. The sample contains roughly 12,000 clones, roughly 64% of which appear only once. The sample was acquired from a patient who underwent chemoradiotherapy. This clonotype originated in a human donor with HPV-associated anogenital cancer.

The CDR3 DNA sequence: TGTGCCAGCAGCCAAGACCCCAGGGGCACAATCCCCTACGAGCAGTACTTC. Translated: CASSQDPRGTIPYEQYF. The chain carries TRBV4-2 and TRBJ2-7, with a possible D match to TRBD1 (6 bases). The V gene lost 0 bases and the J gene lost 2 bases, with 17 bases spanning the gap. The CDR3 has 17 amino acids. Per germline, CDR1 LGHNA and CDR2 YNFKEQ.